The TCR beta chain described here comes from a study of blood T cell repertoires in COVID-19. Overall study context: T cells, B-cell-depleted T cells, or PBMCs supplied cDNA or gDNA.

This CDR3 spans 16 amino acids. Germline CDR1 reads MRHNA; CDR2 reads SNTAGT. The trim removed 4 bases at V and 4 bases at J, leaving 6 bases unmatched. Generated by immunoSEQ multiplex PCR, the TCRdb table keeps only in-frame clones and is missing some. The sample has roughly 160,000 clones, around 74% seen once. The source of this sequence is a woman in her sixties with COVID-19, enrolled during active disease. Sample: peripheral blood. The chain carries TRBV6-4 and TRBJ2-2; 10 bases map to TRBD1. CDR3 bases: TGTGCCAGCAGTGCAGGGACAGGGGAGTTCACCGGGGAGCTGTTTTTT. It translates to CASSAGTGEFTGELFF.